This T cell receptor (beta chain) was observed in a study of blood T cell repertoires in COVID-19 (dated by TCRdb to the early 2020s). Study-wide context: The collaborator samples originated in the United States, Italy and Spain and spanned the acute and convalescent phases of COVID-19. The material from the prospective study consisted of cDNA or gDNA derived from T cells, B-cell-depleted T cells, or PBMCs. The dataset comprised deeply sampled blood TCRbeta repertoires from subjects exposed to, actively infected with, or recovered from COVID-19. The repertoires were made available in a free public database intended to serve as a resource for research on the immune response to SARS-CoV-2. Samples were obtained from the ongoing ImmuneRACE study (first 160 participants) and from some 1,300 subjects provided by 6 global collaborators. Nearly every sample came with metadata listing a de-identified subject ID, COVID-19 status, age in years and sex. HLA class I and class II types, where available, came from metadata supplied by the sample provider rather than from assay-based typing. What the study reported, not specific to this receptor: The quantity of clinical and demographic metadata differed by source and by participant and was supplied without curation.

Here V drops 1 base and J drops 8 bases, and the junction holds 7 bases not matched to any gene. The cysteine opens and the phenylalanine closes a CDR3 of 16 amino acids. The retained sequence is limited to the CDR3, 48 bases, with the frame set at the first base. For CDR1 and CDR2, the germline V gene lists KGHSH and LQKENI. A remark on this clone: Its recognized antigen is unknown. Nothing much larger sits one base from this clone, and base qualities are not available.

TCRbeta CDR3 regions were amplified from genomic DNA using the immunoSEQ Assay, a bias-controlled multiplex PCR. The study's own analysis went as follows. The number of nucleated cells in each sample was estimated by amplification of reference gene primers within the assay. To quantify the absolute abundance of each unique TCRbeta CDR3 rearrangement, sequence reads were collapsed and filtered. For each sample, productive Simpson clonality was calculated by taking the square root of Simpson's diversity index across productive rearrangements. TCRdb holds this immuneACCESS table with in-frame rearrangements only. Some clones are missing; in checked studies, unresolved V genes explain under half, and the rest has no known cause. For V, J and clone size, that table is used; D and trimming come from the DNA. The sample has roughly 450,000 clones on record, about 92% of them singletons. The ten largest make up 0.6% of the sample.

Participants in the prospective study were aged about 18 to 100 years, lived in some 24 United States geographic areas, and enrolled through a virtual design. Cohort assignment in the prospective study relied on participant-reported clinical history from a screening survey and a study questionnaire. ImmuneRACE Cohort 3 recovered participants were defined by two consecutive negative NP/OP PCR tests, healthcare professional clearance, or symptom resolution. In the prospective study, whole blood, serum and a nasopharyngeal or oropharyngeal swab were collected from each participant by mobile phlebotomists. Additional blood draws and questionnaires over an approximately two-month period could optionally be provided by prospective study participants. Before DNA extraction, prospective study blood samples were shipped either frozen or at room temperature.

Sequencing was done on a sample of PBMCs or T cells enriched from blood (not recorded which). The source is a man in his late teens or twenties who had recovered from COVID-19. The chain is assembled from TRBV18 and TRBJ1-6; 8 bases in the middle match TRBD1. CDR3 protein: CASSPRDRRSHSPLHF. Read as DNA, the sequence is TGTGCCAGCTCACCACGGGACAGGCGATCTCATTCACCCCTCCACTTT.